This TCR beta chain is from a study of T cell repertoires in cytomegalovirus infection. Study summary: CMV epitopes used comprised recently identified HLA-C-restricted ones and well-studied HLA-B-restricted ones. Signatures in public TCR beta sequences pointed to both CMV infection and matching HLA type.

Study-wide results and caveats: CMV-specific TCR beta clonotypes restricted by HLA-C were the ones dominating the ex vivo response. Summed frequency of shared TCR beta families picked out CMV carriers who also had the relevant HLA.

One entry per CDR3 protein results from TCRdb running MiXCR on the reads. The sample contains just under 500,000 distinct CDR3 sequences, around 30% of which appear only once. This CDR3 comprises 12 residues. Trimming pared 8 bases from V and 7 bases from J, leaving 14 bases between. Germline CDR1 MNHEY, CDR2 SVGEGT. This clonotype was detected only once. Its matching antigen is unknown. The chain carries TRBV6-2 or TRBV6-3 and TRBJ1-1; no definite D call. The TCR sequence derives from a human donor in good health (CMV status not recorded). Some clones in this sample may be carry-over from other donors' samples. The specimen was cultured PBMCs, collected from culture after CMV antigen stimulation. The CDR3 coding sequence is TGTGCCAGCGGCGAACCCACAGATGAAGCTTTCTTT. Protein product: CASGEPTDEAFF.